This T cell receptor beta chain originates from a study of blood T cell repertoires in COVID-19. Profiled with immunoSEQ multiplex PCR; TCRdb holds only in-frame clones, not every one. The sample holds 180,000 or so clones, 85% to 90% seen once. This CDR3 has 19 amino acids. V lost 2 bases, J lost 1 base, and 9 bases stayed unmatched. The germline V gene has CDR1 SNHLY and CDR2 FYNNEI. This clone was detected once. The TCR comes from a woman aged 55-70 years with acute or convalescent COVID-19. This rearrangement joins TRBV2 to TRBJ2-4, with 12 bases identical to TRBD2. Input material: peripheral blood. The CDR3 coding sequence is TGTGCCAGCAGTGAAAAACTAGCGGGAGGTTTGGAGGCCAAAAACATTCAGTACTTC. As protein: CASSEKLAGGLEAKNIQYF.